This T cell receptor beta chain is drawn from a study of blood T cell repertoires in COVID-19. Study information: In each case, the material was cDNA or gDNA derived from T cells, B-cell-depleted T cells, or PBMCs.

Germline CDR1 is MNHEY and CDR2 is SVGAGI. Trimming cost V 2 bases and J 7 bases, with 6 bases left between them. The CDR3 is 11 residues long. Authors' methods: Reference gene primer amplification in the assay estimated nucleated cell counts. Clones were sequenced by immunoSEQ multiplex PCR, and TCRdb holds only the in-frame ones, with some missing. That table supplies the V and J calls and clone size; D and trimming were determined from the DNA. The table includes about 25,000 clones, around 88% detected once. The sequenced material came from peripheral blood. This receptor was taken from a human donor with active COVID-19. The donor label of this sample is uncertain. This sequence joins TRBV6-5 and TRBJ2-7; D remains unclear. The CDR3 DNA is TGTGCCAGCAGTTACCTGGAGGAGCAGTACTTC. Residues: CASSYLEEQYF.